This T cell receptor (beta chain) was retrieved from a study of T cell responses to AZD1222 COVID-19 vaccine. Study-wide results and limits: Baseline seropositives among AZD1222 recipients totaled only six or seven. Repertoire sampling happened only post peak T cell response. Spike-specific TCR breadth rose after two AZD1222 doses, and depth rose as well.

The V end lost 1 base, the J end lost 3 bases, and 7 bases lay between the germline ends. The germline V gene encodes CDR1 LNHDA and CDR2 SQIVND (reference sequence). The CDR3 length is 13 residues. Comments on this clone: Antigen: not known.

Timing groups of about 4 and about 12 weeks for second doses were pooled. The repertoire was sequenced with immunoSEQ multiplex PCR; TCRdb's copy has only in-frame clones and lacks some. This table has almost 70,000 clones, over 70% appearing once. This TCR was sampled from an adult who received the AZD1222 COVID-19 vaccine. The chain recombines TRBV19 with TRBJ2-7; no definite D call. The sample in question was peripheral blood, obtained 28 days after the second AZD1222 dose. This chain's CDR3 is CASSIALDYEQYF. In DNA, the CDR3 is TGTGCCAGTAGTATAGCCCTAGACTACGAGCAGTACTTC.